The 8 T cell receptor beta chains below were found in one sample sequenced in a study of T cells after yellow fever vaccination. TCRdb re-called the 5' RACE reads with MiXCR, one entry per CDR3 protein. The top ten hold approximately 0.78% of the sample, which has under 150,000 distinct CDR3 sequences, about 8% seen once. This specimen was CD4+ T cells sorted from PBMCs, taken 5 days after the yellow fever booster vaccination. Every receptor here comes from a man aged 25 to 40 who received the YFV17D yellow fever vaccine.

This clonotype was picked up many times. V is TRBV19 and J is TRBJ2-7, with D possibly being TRBD2 (6 bases). CDR3 length: 12 amino acids. CDR1 and CDR2 from the germline V gene are LNHDA and SQIVND (reference sequence). CDR3 protein: CVTGSRAGEQYF. The CDR3 coding sequence is TGTGTTACGGGCTCACGCGCGGGAGAGCAGTACTTC.

This clonotype was detected many times. The CDR3 DNA reads as TGTGCCAGCAGCTTAGCGGTTGAGGGGACCCAGTACTTC. As protein: CASSLAVEGTQYF. This chain connects TRBV7-6 to TRBJ2-5; D might be TRBD2 (5 bases). Trimming shortened V by 0 bases and J by 7 bases, and 9 bases separated the two germline ends. Per the germline V gene, CDR1 is SGHVS and CDR2 is FNYEAQ. The CDR3 spans 13 residues.

This clonotype was counted at least ten times. The V and J genes are TRBV6-1 and TRBJ2-1; no reliable D call. Germline lookup yields CDR1 MNHNS and CDR2 SASEGT. The CDR3 consists of 15 residues. V lost 5 bases and J lost 5, with 16 bases in between. CDR3 region: CASSPQTGGDNEQFF. The CDR3 DNA sequence: TGTGCCAGCAGTCCCCAGACTGGTGGGGACAATGAGCAGTTCTTC.

This clonotype was seen at least ten times. DNA of the CDR3: TGTGCCAGCAGTCTCGTTTTGCGCGGGAGTCCCCAAGAGACCCAGTACTTC. Protein product: CASSLVLRGSPQETQYF. The genes are TRBV5-6 and TRBJ2-5; 7 bases align to TRBD2. CDR3 size: 17 residues. Germline V lookup: CDR1 SGHDT, CDR2 YYEEEE. V lost 5 bases and J lost 1; bases outside the gene matches: 14.

In its sample, this clonotype was seen many times. The chain recombines TRBV25-1 with TRBJ2-5, with 9 bases aligning to TRBD1. CDR3 length equals 15 residues. Germline V CDR1 and CDR2: MGHDK, SYGVNS. V trimming: 4 bases; J trimming: 0 bases; junction bases outside the gene matches: 3. The CDR3 DNA reads TGTGCCAGCAGTGTACAGGGGGCGTACCAAGAGACCCAGTACTTC. Protein product: CASSVQGAYQETQYF.

This clonotype was found many times. The V gene is TRBV5-4, the J gene TRBJ2-1; 7 bases match TRBD1. V lost 0 bases and J lost 2; bases outside the gene matches: 5. The germline V gene has CDR1 SGHNT and CDR2 YYREEE (reference sequence). The CDR3 sequence is 16 residues long. The CDR3 nucleotides read TGTGCCAGCAGCTTGGAGGCGACAGGGACCTACAATGAGCAGTTCTTC. Its protein product is CASSLEATGTYNEQFF.

This clonotype occurred many times. The CDR3 is CASSLRGAVEQYF. The CDR3 coding sequence is TGTGCCAGCAGCCTCAGAGGGGCGGTCGAGCAGTACTTC. V is TRBV7-9 and J is TRBJ2-7; D is possibly TRBD1 or TRBD2 (5 bases each). The germline V gene has CDR1 SEHNR and CDR2 FQNEAQ (reference sequence). The V end was cut by 5 bases, the J end by 6 bases, with 14 bases between. CDR3 length: 13 residues. Combining the CDR3 with reference TRBV7-9 and TRBJ2-7 gives the whole variable domain DTGVSQNPRHKITKRGQNVTFRCDPISEHNRLYWYRQTLGQGPEFLTYFQNEAQLEKSRLLSDRFSAERPKGSFSTLEIQRTEQGDSAMYLCASSLRGAVEQYFGPGTRLTVT.

This clonotype was observed many times. The V call is TRBV10-3, the J call TRBJ2-7, with a possible D match to TRBD2 (6 bases). Per germline, CDR1 ENHRY and CDR2 SYGVKD. The CDR3 loop spans 15 amino acids. V was shortened by 7 bases and J by 7 bases, with 23 bases between the two germline ends. In DNA form, the CDR3 reads TGTGCCATCAATATGGGGACTGCCCCCGGGGAAGAGCAGTACTTC. Protein sequence: CAINMGTAPGEEQYF.